The entry below gives a single T cell receptor beta chain sequence along with its context. Its specificity is not known. Sequenced by immunoSEQ multiplex PCR; TCRdb stores in-frame clones only, minus some. The data show about 45,000 clones, about 85% seen once. The sample belongs to a study of lymphopenia after photon versus proton radiotherapy. Overall study results and limits: Under photons, naive T cells and diversity fell while effector/memory populations rose. Authors raise, but do not show, better survival with proton therapy.

The source material was peripheral blood, sampled from a patient treated with photon-based radiotherapy. This receptor was obtained from a man aged 35 to 55 with gastric cancer.

The CDR3 DNA is TGTGCCATCAGGGCCCACGAGTCTAATTCACCCCTCCACTTT. Translated, it gives CAIRAHESNSPLHF. This chain connects TRBV10-3 to TRBJ1-6; no clear D gene. From germline, CDR1 is ENHRY and CDR2 SYGVKD. Trimming shortened V by 6 bases and J by 6 bases, and 12 bases separated the two germline ends. The CDR3 spans 14 residues.